Sequencing of this T cell receptor (beta chain) was carried out in a study of blood T cell repertoires in COVID-19. This CDR3 is 13 amino acids long. Germline CDR1 reads SNHLY; CDR2 reads FYNNEI. The germline V and J ends were trimmed by 7 bases and 5 bases, with 14 bases remaining between them. The protocol was immunoSEQ multiplex PCR, while the TCRdb copy is restricted to in-frame clones and leaves out a portion. The sample shows roughly 200,000 clones, approximately 83% of them seen only once. Sample: peripheral blood. This receptor was obtained from a man aged 45-60 years with active or convalescent COVID-19. This rearrangement joins TRBV2 to TRBJ2-5, with a tentative D call TRBD2 (5 bases). CDR3: CASKGLSGETQYF. The CDR3 bases are TGTGCCAGCAAAGGTCTATCGGGGGAGACCCAGTACTTC.